Listed below are T cell receptor beta chains from one sample, sequenced in a study of T-cell memory formation after mild COVID-19. TCRdb ran MiXCR on the 5' RACE reads and lists one entry per CDR3 protein. The sample records about 340,000 distinct CDR3 sequences, about an eighth being singletons. Sequencing input: PBMCs or a T cell subset sorted from them (not recorded which). The receptors here all came from a man aged 18 to 30 who had mild COVID-19 (a few samples of this study predate the infection). Cell type and time point are not known. The CDR3 runs from the conserved cysteine through the conserved F or W. The order of the fields is D gene, V gene, clone size, J gene, CDR3 DNA, CDR3 protein. The D gene is left open where the match is weak. Only part of the rows carry a size: once, few, many, or a class if the clone is expanded.

-	TRBV6-6	-	TRBJ1-6	TGTGCCAGCAGTTTGGGTGGGAGTAATTCACCCCTCCACTTT	CASSLGGSNSPLHF
-	TRBV7-2	-	TRBJ1-2	TGTGCCAGCAGCCCGGGGGGACACGCGTATGGCTACACCTTC	CASSPGGHAYGYTF
TRBD2	TRBV6-2/TRBV6-3	-	TRBJ2-1	TGTGCCAGCAAAGGAGCCCGGGGGGACCGCGTCAATGAGCAGTTCTTC	CASKGARGDRVNEQFF
-	TRBV28	once	TRBJ1-6	TGTGCCAGCAGTACGCGGGACGCCGGTTCACCCCTCCACTTT	CASSTRDAGSPLHF
-	TRBV7-3	-	TRBJ2-5	TGTGCCAGCAGTTGGCGACGGGGGGAGACCCAGTACTTC	CASSWRRGETQYF
-	TRBV4-1	-	TRBJ2-7	TGCGCCAGCAGCCAACTCCGGCTCAGCTACGAGCAGTACTTC	CASSQLRLSYEQYF
TRBD1	TRBV7-2	-	TRBJ1-2	TGTGCCAGCAGCGCGCAAGGGGGCTACTATGGCTACACCTTC	CASSAQGGYYGYTF
TRBD2	TRBV4-1	-	TRBJ2-1	TGCGCCAGCAGCCAAGAAATACTAGCGGGGGGGTATGAGCAGTTCTTC	CASSQEILAGGYEQFF
TRBD1	TRBV7-9	few	TRBJ2-5	TGTGCCAGCAGACAGACAGGGGAAGGGACCCAGTACTTC	CASRQTGEGTQYF
TRBD1	TRBV25-1	few	TRBJ1-2	TGTGCCAGCACCCAAGGGGGCCTGACTAACTATGGCTACACCTTC	CASTQGGLTNYGYTF
-	TRBV12-3/TRBV12-4	-	TRBJ1-1	TGTGCCAGCACGAAGGACAGCCGAGAAGCTTTCTTT	CASTKDSREAFF
-	TRBV12-3/TRBV12-4	few	TRBJ2-1	TGTGCCAGCAGGGGACGGGGCAATGAGCAGTTCTTC	CASRGRGNEQFF
-	TRBV5-1	many	TRBJ2-5	TGCGCCAGCAGCTTGGGGGTGTTCGAGACCCAGTACTTC	CASSLGVFETQYF
-	TRBV6-2/TRBV6-3	few	TRBJ1-1	TGTGCCAGCAGTTACCTCCCCATAGGCGACAGGACCATGAACACTGAAGCTTTCTTT	CASSYLPIGDRTMNTEAFF
-	TRBV4-1	few	TRBJ2-2	TGCGCCAGCAGCCAAGGACAGGCCTACACCGGGGAGCTGTTTTTT	CASSQGQAYTGELFF
-	TRBV20-1	-	TRBJ1-5	TGCAGTGCTCGACTGACCTCGGGTCAGCCCCAGCATTTT	CSARLTSGQPQHF
-	TRBV7-2	few	TRBJ1-5	TGTGCCAGCAGCTTAGGCTCGGGTGGTGGCAATCAGCCCCAGCATTTT	CASSLGSGGGNQPQHF
-	TRBV12-3/TRBV12-4	few	TRBJ2-7	TGTGCCAGCAAGATCACCGGGACCGACGAGCAGTACTTC	CASKITGTDEQYF
-	TRBV29-1	many	TRBJ2-3	TGCAGCGTTGATGGTGGCCCCGGCACAGATACGCAGTATTTT	CSVDGGPGTDTQYF
-	TRBV6-6	many	TRBJ1-5	TGTGCCAGCTTTGAGCCGGCGGAGGCTCAGCCCCAGCATTTT	CASFEPAEAQPQHF
-	TRBV5-1	many	TRBJ2-5	TGCGCCAGCAGTTTTTCCGTACCCCCTCGAGGAGAGACCCAGTACTTC	CASSFSVPPRGETQYF
-	TRBV7-9	few	TRBJ1-6	TGTGCCAGCAGCTCGAACTCGGGGAGCCGCGGATCACCCCTCCACTTT	CASSSNSGSRGSPLHF
-	TRBV24-1	few	TRBJ2-1	TGTGCCACCAGTGATAGGGTTATCGATGAGCAGTTCTTC	CATSDRVIDEQFF
TRBD1	TRBV7-9	-	TRBJ1-1	TGTGCCAGCAGCTCGAGGGACAGTCAGGTCTCTGAAGCTTTCTTT	CASSSRDSQVSEAFF
-	TRBV7-9	-	TRBJ2-3	TGTGCCAGCAGCCCGGCCCCCACCGCAGATACGCAGTATTTT	CASSPAPTADTQYF
-	TRBV19	-	TRBJ1-5	TGTGCCAGTAGTATAGACGGACGAGAGCCCCAGCATTTT	CASSIDGREPQHF
TRBD1	TRBV7-3	many	TRBJ1-1	TGTGCCAGCAGCTGGTACAGGGGATCTGAAGCTTTCTTT	CASSWYRGSEAFF
-	TRBV28	few	TRBJ2-3	TGTGCCAGCAGTTTTCGACAGTTTACGCAGTATTTT	CASSFRQFTQYF
TRBD1	TRBV18	few	TRBJ1-2	TGTGCCAGCTCACCGAAGGGACAGAACTATGGCTACACCTTC	CASSPKGQNYGYTF
TRBD2	TRBV7-2	many	TRBJ2-3	TGTGCCAGCAGCTTAAGCGGGGGGAACACAGATACGCAGTATTTT	CASSLSGGNTDTQYF
TRBD2	TRBV20-1	-	TRBJ2-7	TGCAGTGCTAGCGGGGAGGGAAACGAGCAGTACTTC	CSASGEGNEQYF
-	TRBV5-1	-	TRBJ1-1	TGCGCCAGCAGCTCGACTCTGCCAGGGCCCACTGAAGCTTTCTTT	CASSSTLPGPTEAFF
-	TRBV5-1	few	TRBJ1-5	TGCGCCAGCAGCTTGGACGATAGCAATCAGCCCCAGCATTTT	CASSLDDSNQPQHF
TRBD1	TRBV6-2/TRBV6-3	few	TRBJ2-5	TGTGCCAGCAGTATCGGACAGGGCCGGACCCAGTACTTC	CASSIGQGRTQYF
-	TRBV11-2	few	TRBJ1-2	TGTGCCAGCAGCTTGGCGCCCGGGCGGTATGGCTACACCTTC	CASSLAPGRYGYTF
-	TRBV7-6	many	TRBJ2-1	TGTGCCAGCAGCTCCCCCGGACTTTACAATGAGCAGTTCTTC	CASSSPGLYNEQFF
TRBD1	TRBV11-1	-	TRBJ2-2	TGTGCCAGCAGCTCTCGGGGACAGCCCCGAACTGGCGGGGAGCTGTTTTTT	CASSSRGQPRTGGELFF
-	TRBV3-1	-	TRBJ2-1	TGTGCCAGCAGCGAGCTTAGCGGAGGCTTCTACAATGAGCAGTTCTTC	CASSELSGGFYNEQFF
TRBD1	TRBV5-1	-	TRBJ2-7	TGCGCCAGCAGGCAACGAGGGACAGACTCCTACGAGCAGTACTTC	CASRQRGTDSYEQYF
TRBD1	TRBV5-1	once	TRBJ2-5	TGCGCCAGCAGCAAGGGACAGGGGGGCGAAGAGACCCAGTACTTC	CASSKGQGGEETQYF
-	TRBV9	-	TRBJ2-3	TGTGCCAGCAGAGCCGGGGGTACAACAGATACGCAGTATTTT	CASRAGGTTDTQYF
-	TRBV13	many	TRBJ1-2	TGTGCCAGCAGCAGATTGGGACCGATCTATGGCTACACCTTC	CASSRLGPIYGYTF
-	TRBV7-9	few	TRBJ2-2	TGTGCCAGCAGCTTATTTGGGGAAGACACCGGGGAGCTGTTTTTT	CASSLFGEDTGELFF
-	TRBV28	-	TRBJ1-1	TGTGCAGTCACAGGGAACACTGAAGCTTTCTTT	CAVTGNTEAFF
-	TRBV6-1	few	TRBJ2-1	TGTGCCAGCAGTTTTGGGCCCCGACCGGGAGAGCAGTTCTTC	CASSFGPRPGEQFF
-	TRBV12-3/TRBV12-4	-	TRBJ1-1	TGTGCCAGCCACAACAGGGCGTACACTGAAGCTTTCTTT	CASHNRAYTEAFF
-	TRBV4-2	few	TRBJ2-3	TGTGCCAGCAGCTATGTTGGGGACCGAAAACGGGATACGCAGTATTTT	CASSYVGDRKRDTQYF
TRBD2	TRBV6-5	-	TRBJ2-1	TGTGCCAGCCACAGCGGGGGTGAGCAGTTCTTC	CASHSGGEQFF
TRBD2	TRBV6-6	few	TRBJ2-1	TGTGCCAGCAGTTACACGGGGGGGCCCCGGGATGAGCAGTTCTTC	CASSYTGGPRDEQFF
-	TRBV6-2/TRBV6-3	-	TRBJ2-3	TGTGCCAGCAGTCAGGGATTCGGCACAGATACGCAGTATTTT	CASSQGFGTDTQYF
-	TRBV6-6	-	TRBJ1-5	TGTGCCAGCATGGGCACAGAGGTGTATAGCAATCAGCCCCAGCATTTT	CASMGTEVYSNQPQHF
-	TRBV5-1	-	TRBJ2-2	TGCGCCAGCAGCTTCAAACCCACTGACAGGTTCAACACCGGGGAGCTGTTTTTT	CASSFKPTDRFNTGELFF
-	TRBV7-8	few	TRBJ1-1	TGTGCCAGCAGCTTAGTGTCGGGAGGGAACACTGAAGCTTTCTTT	CASSLVSGGNTEAFF